This TCR beta chain was recovered during a study of human T cells and chemical hapten exposure (dated by TCRdb to the early 2020s). For the study in its entirety: For sensitization, 2% DPC in acetone was applied to a roughly 2 cm by roughly 2 cm area of upper inner arm skin. Throughout the roughly 25-week study period, patients were also given weekly therapeutic DPC doses on the scalp. Patch tests used Finn chambers with 0.01% DPC on the upper back, scored after 6 days by International Contact Dermatitis Research Group standards. Most of the patients in the cohort were female, and the cohort covered alopecia areata with under or over 50% scalp involvement, alopecia totalis and alopecia universalis. Libraries were combined into a pool for sequencing, and differences in TCR yield between samples came mainly from small differences in library volumes within the pool. The study tracked peripheral blood TCR repertoire changes in vivo during primary and secondary sensitization to the hapten diphenylcyclopropenone (DPC) in alopecia patients. Blood samples were taken from patients before sensitization (week 0) and then at 2, 6 and about 24 weeks after DPC sensitization. For TCR sequencing, blood came from 25 to 30 alopecia patients at anywhere from one to four time points (pre-sensitization, 2, 6 and 24 weeks).

Broader findings and caveats from the paper: No change with DPC sensitization was found in the number of TCRs above 1 in 1000 frequency, and no evidence of global repertoire structure alterations was found. After repeated subsampling, the strength of the expansion versus patch-test correlation and the threshold at which it became significant changed. The number of PT1 expanded TCRs positively correlated with patch test score, significant at thresholds 8, 16 and 32 but not 4. Because all patients had alopecia, a presumed autoimmune disease, the immune response of the patients might differ from that of healthy individuals. Significantly more large CDR3 similarity clusters were formed by expanded TCRs than by pre-sensitization or healthy control sets, consistent with antigen-driven responses.

This clonotype has ten or more counts. Its antigen is currently not known. The input lacks base qualities; no much larger clone sits a single base away. The library was produced with RACE. The instrument given in TCRdb is NextSeq 500. During library preparation, unique molecular identifiers were attached to individual cDNA molecules so that TCRs could be counted quantitatively and reproducibly. Each blood RNA sample was used to sequence both TCR alpha and TCR beta chains. On the study's bioinformatics: A median of approximately 100,000 TCRs per sample was observed, with a range of roughly 23,224 to 700,000. V, J and CDR3 annotation of the TCR reads was performed with the Decombinator software suite. For PS versus PT1 abundance plots, all samples were subsampled to the same number of TCRs (28,000). TCRs were defined as expanded if absent before sensitization and observed at least eight times at the 2-week time point. TCRdb redid the processing of the public reads, applying fastp at Q25 and MiXCR, and retained in-frame beta chains. Rows are combined by CDR3 protein, so each entry shows the most common genes and DNA. TCRdb, not the authors, supplied the V and J calls. This sample gives under 200,000 distinct CDR3 sequences in total; around a quarter of them show up just once. Together, the top ten hold 2.1% of the sample.

The time point label for this specimen denotes: patch test 3, about 24 weeks after DPC sensitization. Read against the paper, the sample's treatment or condition label means: therapeutic diphenylcyclopropenone sensitization with weekly scalp DPC. At every patch-test visit, the blood draw took place before the patch test was put on. Patients were considered eligible if aged 18 to 70, diagnosed with alopecia and deemed suitable for DPC therapy, and patients were excluded if pregnant. Total RNA was isolated from unfractionated whole blood collected in Tempus Blood RNA tubes. The receptor was isolated from a woman between 18 and 29 years old with alopecia areata. Some clones in this sample may be carry-over from other donors' samples. The source material was whole blood, sampled in connection with sensitization to the hapten diphenylcyclopropenone (DPC).

CDR3 loop: CASSLISGATKNIQYF. The DNA is TGTGCCAGCAGCTTAATCTCGGGGGCAACCAAAAACATTCAGTACTTC. The rearranged chain carries TRBV7-9 and TRBJ2-4, with the D call perhaps TRBD1 or TRBD2, as 6 bases match in each case. The CDR3 numbers 16 residues from cysteine through phenylalanine. Of the read, only the CDR3 DNA is kept; its 48 bases are in frame from base 1. V is cut by 2 bases and J by 2 bases, and the space between the germline ends is 13 bases. The germline V gene (reference sequence) supplies CDR1 SEHNR and CDR2 FQNEAQ. Reference TRBV7-9 and TRBJ2-4 genes cover what lies past the CDR3, so the full variable domain is DTGVSQNPRHKITKRGQNVTFRCDPISEHNRLYWYRQTLGQGPEFLTYFQNEAQLEKSRLLSDRFSAERPKGSFSTLEIQRTEQGDSAMYLCASSLISGATKNIQYFGAGTRLSVL.